The 20 T cell receptor beta chains presented below share a single source sample, sequenced in a study of blood T cell repertoires in COVID-19. Some clones are missing from TCRdb's copy, which holds only in-frame ones; the method was immunoSEQ multiplex PCR. The sample shows about 290,000 clones, 75% to 90% of them seen only once. The sequenced sample was PBMCs or T cells enriched from blood (not recorded which). These receptors all stem from a woman in her 40s who had recovered from COVID-19.

The chain employs TRBV7-2 and TRBJ2-7; TRBD2 might be the D (5 bases). V lost 5 bases, J lost 0 bases, and 14 bases lay in between. Germline V CDR1 and CDR2: SGHTA, FQGNSA. The CDR3 consists of 15 residues. The CDR3 bases are TGTGCCAGCAGCCCGTCGGGCGGGTCCTCCTACGAGCAGTACTTC. It yields the protein CASSPSGGSSYEQYF.

Here the CDR3 DNA reads TGTGCCAGCACTACCTCGACAGGGTCTGAGCAGACCCAGTACTTC. Translating gives CASTTSTGSEQTQYF. The chain links TRBV9 to TRBJ2-5, with 7 nucleotides matching TRBD1. Per germline, CDR1 SGDLS and CDR2 YYNGEE. This CDR3 is 15 amino acids long. V lost 6 bases and J lost 6; bases outside the gene matches: 14. The complete variable domain, with remaining parts taken from reference TRBV9 and TRBJ2-5, reads DSGVTQTPKHLITATGQRVTLRCSPRSGDLSVYWYQQSLDQGLQFLIQYYNGEERAKGNILERFSAQQFPDLHSELNLSSLELGDSALYFCASTTSTGSEQTQYFGPGTRLLVL.

This chain connects TRBV12-3 or TRBV12-4 to TRBJ1-1, with TRBD1 as a possible D gene (6 bases). There are 13 residues in the CDR3. Trimming took 2 bases from V and 4 from J, leaving 8 bases between them. CDR3 region: CASSLIGGTEAFF. CDR3 DNA: TGTGCCAGCAGTTTAATAGGGGGCACTGAAGCTTTCTTT.

The CDR3 bases are TGCGCCAGCAGCCCCCGGACTAGCGGGGGGGTGGCAGATACGCAGTATTTT. Its protein is CASSPRTSGGVADTQYF. This rearrangement joins TRBV5-1 to TRBJ2-3; 15 bases match TRBD2. Trimming removed 4 bases from V and 4 bases from J; junction bases left unmatched: 7. This CDR3 is 17 amino acids long. Germline values: CDR1 SGHRS, CDR2 YFSETQ.

CDR3: CASSQDRSGGEWYEQYF. The CDR3 DNA reads as TGCGCCAGCAGCCAAGATCGAAGTGGGGGGGAATGGTACGAGCAGTACTTC. The chain recombines TRBV4-1 with TRBJ2-7; TRBD2 matches at 7 bases. The CDR3 contains 17 residues. V lost 0 bases, J lost 4 bases, and 12 bases stayed unmatched. Germline V gene data show CDR1 as MGHRA and CDR2 as YSYEKL.

The genes are TRBV28 and TRBJ1-2; the D gene is possibly TRBD1 (6 bases). The germline V gene encodes CDR1 MDHEN and CDR2 SYDVKM. The CDR3 consists of 13 residues. V lost 8 bases to trimming and J lost 4 bases, with 14 bases between them. Written as DNA, the CDR3 is TGTGCCAGCCGCTACAGGGACCTCTATGGCTACACCTTC. The encoded protein is CASRYRDLYGYTF.

The rearrangement links TRBV4-2 to TRBJ2-5; D may be TRBD2 (5 bases). Trimming left V 0 bases short and J 3 bases short, with 17 bases between. CDR1 is LGHNA and CDR2 is YNFKEQ in the germline V gene. This CDR3 has 17 residues. CDR3 coding DNA: TGTGCCAGCAGCCAAGATGAAGAGAGCGGATTTGAAGAGACCCAGTACTTC. This codes for CASSQDEESGFEETQYF.

About this clone: This CDR3 is also generated by other DNA sequences in the sample. The chain combines TRBV10-1 with TRBJ1-2, with TRBD1 identical over 7 bases. Germline V gene lookup returns CDR1 WNHNN and CDR2 SYGVQD (reference sequence). Germline trimming cut 0 bases from V and 7 bases from J; bases unmatched to any gene: 2. This CDR3 has 13 amino acids. For the CDR3, the DNA is TGCGCCAGCAGTGAGTCGAGACAGGGTGGCTACACCTTC. It specifies CASSESRQGGYTF.

The V and J genes are TRBV5-6 and TRBJ1-4, with unresolved D. The CDR3 totals 15 residues. The germline V gene encodes CDR1 SGHDT and CDR2 YYEEEE. V was clipped by 6 bases and J by 4 bases, with 16 bases between them. The CDR3 region is CASTLAGFINEKLFF. CDR3 DNA: TGTGCCAGCACCCTCGCGGGGTTCATTAATGAAAAACTGTTTTTT. Complete variable domain (other parts from reference TRBV5-6 and TRBJ1-4): DAGVTQSPTHLIKTRGQQVTLRCSPKSGHDTVSWYQQALGQGPQFIFQYYEEEERQRGNFPDRFSGHQFPNYSSELNVNALLLGDSALYLCASTLAGFINEKLFFGSGTQLSVL.

V gene TRBV11-3 combines with J gene TRBJ1-6; D may be TRBD1 (5 bases). The germline V gene encodes CDR1 SGHNT and CDR2 YENEEA. There are 13 residues in the CDR3. V was pared by 5 bases and J by 6 bases, with 8 bases between. The CDR3 region has the DNA TGTGCCAGCAGCCTCCAGGGTAATTCACCCCTCCACTTT. It yields the protein CASSLQGNSPLHF.

The chain uses TRBV5-4 and TRBJ2-1; possible D gene TRBD2, 5 bases. This CDR3 region has 14 residues. CDR1 and CDR2 (germline): SGHNT, YYREEE (reference sequence). With 7 bases removed from V and 0 bases from J, the gap between germline ends came to 11 bases. For the CDR3, the DNA is TGTGCCAGCCACAATGAGGGCTCCTACAATGAGCAGTTCTTC. Its translation: CASHNEGSYNEQFF.

This clone has just one count. The chain recombines TRBV7-2 with TRBJ2-1; D gene ambiguous. Looked up from germline, CDR1 is SGHTA and CDR2 is FQGNSA. The CDR3 sequence is 16 residues long. The V and J ends lost 5 bases and 0 bases respectively, with 14 bases between them. Written as DNA, the CDR3 is TGTGCCAGCAGCGCCGCACTTCACCTCTCCTACAATGAGCAGTTCTTC. It is translated as CASSAALHLSYNEQFF.

This chain connects TRBV29-1 to TRBJ1-1; 9 bases line up with TRBD1. Trimming took 2 bases from V and 1 from J; bases not matched to a gene: 5. The CDR3 extends over 15 amino acids. In germline, CDR1 is SQVTM, CDR2 ANQGSEA. The CDR3: CSVEYRGRKNTEAFF. Written as DNA, the CDR3 is TGCAGCGTTGAATACAGGGGGCGGAAGAACACTGAAGCTTTCTTT.

The gene calls are TRBV6-4 and TRBJ2-3; D is unresolved. Germline lookup yields CDR1 MRHNA and CDR2 SNTAGT. The CDR3 is made up of 10 amino acids. The germline V and J ends were trimmed by 4 bases and 6 bases, with 2 bases remaining between them. The CDR3 DNA reads as TGTGCCAGCAGTGCGGATACGCAGTATTTT. Encoded protein: CASSADTQYF.

The sample holds one count of this clone. The chain has TRBV21-1 and TRBJ2-7; TRBD2 was called by the table and not checked on the DNA. TRBV21-1 is marked as a pseudogene. CDR3 length: 14 residues. CDR3 DNA: TGTGCCAGCAGCAAAGAGAGATCCGCCTACGAGCAGTACTTC. Protein product: CASSKERSAYEQYF.

This clone was observed a handful of times. CDR3 region: CASSPEPGLNTEAFF. As DNA, the CDR3 is TGTGCCAGCAGCCCCGAACCAGGGTTGAACACTGAAGCTTTCTTT. The gene calls are TRBV5-8 and TRBJ1-1, with D tentatively TRBD1 (5 bases). CDR1 is SGHTS, CDR2 YDEGEE, per germline. CDR3 size: 15 residues. Trimming removed 4 bases from V and 0 bases from J, with 13 bases in between.

The chain employs TRBV18 and TRBJ1-6; D is unclear. The CDR3 is made up of 14 amino acids. Germline-derived CDR1 and CDR2 are KGHSH and LQKENI. The V end lost 2 bases, the J end lost 5 bases, and 7 bases lay between the germline ends. CDR3 DNA sequence: TGTGCCAGCTCACCAGAGCTAAATAATTCACCCCTCCACTTT. It encodes CASSPELNNSPLHF.

The V call is TRBV2, the J call TRBJ2-7; TRBD2 agrees at 9 bases. The CDR3 spans 14 residues. CDR1 is SNHLY and CDR2 is FYNNEI in the germline V gene. The V gene end was trimmed by 6 bases and the J gene end by 4 bases; junction bases not matched to a gene: 7. CDR3 coding DNA: TGTGCCAGCAGGCCGGGACTAGCTAAGTACGAGCAGTACTTC. It is translated as CASRPGLAKYEQYF.

This clone was observed a single time. The V call is TRBV19, the J call TRBJ1-1; 7 bases match TRBD1. CDR1 is LNHDA, CDR2 SQIVND, per germline (reference sequence). This CDR3 has 15 residues. The V and J ends lost 2 bases and 2 bases, in that order; junction bases with no gene match: 5. As DNA, the CDR3 is TGTGCCAGTAGTATATTACCAGGGGGAAACACTGAAGCTTTCTTT. It encodes CASSILPGGNTEAFF.

J is TRBJ1-4 and V is TRBV9; possible D gene TRBD1, 5 bases. From germline, CDR1 is SGDLS and CDR2 YYNGEE. The CDR3 runs 16 residues. V lost 0 bases to trimming and J lost 3 bases, with 12 bases between them. CDR3 sequence (DNA): TGTGCCAGCAGCGTAGGGGGCCCGAAGGCTAATGAAAAACTGTTTTTT. It is translated as CASSVGGPKANEKLFF. The whole variable domain, remainder taken from reference TRBV9 and TRBJ1-4, is DSGVTQTPKHLITATGQRVTLRCSPRSGDLSVYWYQQSLDQGLQFLIQYYNGEERAKGNILERFSAQQFPDLHSELNLSSLELGDSALYFCASSVGGPKANEKLFFGSGTQLSVL.